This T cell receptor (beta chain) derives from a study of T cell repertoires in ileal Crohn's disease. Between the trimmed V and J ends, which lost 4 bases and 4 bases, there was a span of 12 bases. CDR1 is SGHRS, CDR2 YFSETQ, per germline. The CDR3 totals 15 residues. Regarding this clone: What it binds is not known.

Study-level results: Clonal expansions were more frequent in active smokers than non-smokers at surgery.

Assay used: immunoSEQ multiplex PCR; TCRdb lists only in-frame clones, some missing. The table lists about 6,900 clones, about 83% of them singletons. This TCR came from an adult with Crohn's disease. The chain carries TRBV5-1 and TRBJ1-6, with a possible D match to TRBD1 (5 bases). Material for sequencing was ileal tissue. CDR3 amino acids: CASSPDGGYNSPLHF. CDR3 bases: TGCGCCAGCAGCCCCGATGGGGGGTATAATTCACCCCTCCACTTT.